This TCR beta chain was captured by sequencing in a study of blood T cell repertoires in COVID-19 (dated by TCRdb to the early 2020s). For context, the study as a whole: Samples from collaborators originated in the United States, Italy and Spain and spanned both the acute and convalescent phases of COVID-19. The material from the prospective study consisted of cDNA or gDNA derived from T cells, B-cell-depleted T cells, or PBMCs. Subjects who had been exposed to COVID-19, were actively infected with it, or had recovered from it provided the deeply sampled blood TCRbeta repertoires that made up the dataset. The repertoires were released in a freely available public database meant as a resource for research on the immune response to SARS-CoV-2. The samples were drawn from two sources: the first 160 participants of the ongoing ImmuneRACE study, and fewer than 1,500 subjects contributed by 6 global collaborators. A de-identified subject ID, COVID-19 status, age in years and sex were almost always included in the sample metadata. Where available, HLA class I and class II types were obtained from metadata supplied by the sample provider rather than from assay-based typing.

Reading from cysteine to phenylalanine, the CDR3 counts 14 amino acids. Only the CDR3 portion is preserved as DNA: 42 bases, with reading frame beginning at the first base. V loses 2 bases, J loses 4 bases, and the germline ends lie 12 bases apart. CDR1 and CDR2 were assigned from the germline V gene as MGHRA and YSYEKL. The immunoSEQ Assay, a bias-controlled multiplex PCR, was used to amplify TCRbeta CDR3 regions from genomic DNA. In the source study's methods: Nucleated cell counts per sample were estimated from amplification of reference gene primers within the assay. To quantify the absolute abundance of each unique TCRbeta CDR3 rearrangement, sequence reads were collapsed and filtered. For each sample, productive Simpson clonality was calculated as the square root of Simpson's diversity index over productive rearrangements. Drawn from immuneACCESS, this table holds only the in-frame rearrangements with V and J called that TCRdb kept. Clones are partly lost; checked studies trace under half to an unresolved V gene and leave the rest unexplained. For V, J and clone size, that table is used; D and trimming come from the DNA. Present in this sample are just over 300,000 clones, about nine tenths of which were seen just once. The biggest ten clones account for 3.5% to 4.5% of the sample.

Participants in the prospective study were aged about 18 to 95 years, lived in 20 to 25 United States geographic areas, and enrolled through a virtual design. In the prospective study, cohorts were assigned on the basis of participant-reported clinical history obtained from a screening survey and a study questionnaire. Recovered participants in ImmuneRACE Cohort 3 were defined as having two consecutive negative NP/OP PCR tests, clearance from a healthcare professional, or resolution of symptoms. In the prospective study, whole blood, serum and a nasopharyngeal or oropharyngeal swab were collected from each participant by mobile phlebotomists. Prospective study participants could optionally give additional blood draws and questionnaires over an approximately two-month period. Before DNA extraction, prospective study blood samples were shipped either frozen or at room temperature. Results the study describes overall, beyond this receptor: The amount of clinical and demographic metadata varied by source and participant and was provided uncurated.

A remark on this clone: It has no known antigen specificity. Base-call qualities are not available, and no considerably larger clone is one nucleotide away.

This clonotype was obtained from a man aged 25-45 years who had recovered from COVID-19. This chain is built from TRBV4-1 and TRBJ2-7; a tentative D call is TRBD1 (6 bases match). Sequenced input: PBMCs or T cells enriched from blood (not recorded which). The DNA sequence is as follows: TGCGCCAGCAGCCAACAAACTGACAGGTACGAGCAGTACTTC. This sequence encodes CASSQQTDRYEQYF.